The TCR beta chain described here comes from a study of response to subunit inactivated influenza vaccine. The CDR3 runs to 15 residues. After removal of 5 bases from V and 5 bases from J, the junction contained 8 bases not matched to a gene. Germline V gene lookup returns CDR1 SGHRS and CDR2 YFSETQ. TCRdb used MiXCR to reprocess the RT-PCR reads, holding one entry per CDR3 protein. In the table there are 630,000 or so distinct CDR3 sequences, 15% to 19% of which are singletons. This TCR was sampled from a man in his fifties who received an inactivated influenza vaccine. The chain carries TRBV5-1 and TRBJ2-3; TRBD2 aligns across 10 bases. The sample here was PBMCs from blood, taken approximately 13 days after vaccination. CDR3 sequence: CASSGLAGVEDTQYF. DNA of the CDR3: TGCGCCAGCAGTGGGCTAGCGGGAGTGGAAGATACGCAGTATTTT.